These 2 T cell receptor beta chains were all obtained from the same sample, sequenced in a study of long-term antiretroviral therapy in people with HIV. Version v3.0 of the immunoSEQ assay ran at survey level. Libraries were prepared by immunoSEQ multiplex PCR; TCRdb keeps only in-frame clonotypes and omits some of them. The sample comprises 25,000 to 35,000 clones, more than 85% of which are singletons, and about 0.93% rests with the top ten. The starting material was unsorted PBMCs, obtained 2 years after starting antiretroviral therapy. The origin of the receptors is a man aged 50 to 59 with HIV.

The chain joins TRBV5-1 to TRBJ2-3; 12 bases match TRBD2. Germline lookup yields CDR1 SGHRS and CDR2 YFSETQ. This CDR3 is 16 amino acids long. With V trimmed by 4 bases and J by 6 bases, 9 bases remained unmatched. CDR3 sequence reads: CASSRPSGRAQDTQYF. The DNA of the CDR3 is TGCGCCAGCAGCCGACCTAGCGGGAGGGCTCAGGATACGCAGTATTTT.

The chain uses TRBV18 and TRBJ2-7, with 7 nucleotides matching TRBD1. Trimming took 4 bases from V and 6 from J; bases not matched to a gene: 12. This CDR3 spans 15 amino acids. The germline gives CDR1 KGHSH, CDR2 LQKENI. The CDR3 coding sequence is TGTGCCAGCTCACAGCGACAGGGTATAGGTGGCGAGCAGTACTTC. It translates to CASSQRQGIGGEQYF.